Below, 12 T cell receptor beta chains from the same sample are listed, as sequenced in a study of T cell responses to AZD1222 COVID-19 vaccine. The data were produced by immunoSEQ multiplex PCR, yet TCRdb's version contains in-frame clones alone and is incomplete. The sample holds some 48,000 clones, 86% seen once. The sample here was peripheral blood, taken 28 days after the second AZD1222 dose. The source is an adult who received the AZD1222 COVID-19 vaccine.

The chain is built from TRBV4-3 and TRBJ2-2; D unresolved. V was clipped by 1 base and J by 7 bases, with 10 bases between them. Looked up from germline, CDR1 is LGHNA and CDR2 is YSLEER. The CDR3 spans 14 residues. CDR3: CASSQGHRGGELFF. The CDR3 nucleotides are TGCGCCAGCAGCCAAGGTCATAGAGGCGGGGAGCTGTTTTTT.

This clone was recorded once. The chain links TRBV27 to TRBJ2-7; 7 bases align to TRBD2. This CDR3 has 16 residues. Trimming removed 5 bases from V and 4 bases from J; junction bases left unmatched: 14. The germline CDR1 and CDR2 sequences are MNHEY and SMNVEV (reference sequence). The CDR3 DNA follows: TGTGCCAGCAGTCCCTCACTAGCGTTCGTGCGGTACGAGCAGTACTTC. The encoded protein is CASSPSLAFVRYEQYF.

The J gene is TRBJ1-5, the V gene TRBV28, with D unresolved. CDR3 size: 16 residues. Trimming removed 6 bases from V and 1 base from J, with 16 bases in between. Germline loops: CDR1 MDHEN, CDR2 SYDVKM. The CDR3 DNA sequence: TGTGCCAGCAGCACTGTTGGCAGTTGGAGCAATCAGCCCCAGCATTTT. Translating it yields CASSTVGSWSNQPQHF.

This chain connects TRBV4-3 to TRBJ2-7; D perhaps matches TRBD2 (5 bases). This CDR3 comprises 17 residues. Germline V lookup: CDR1 LGHNA, CDR2 YSLEER. The V and J ends lost 1 base and 0 bases respectively, with 16 bases between them. CDR3 nucleotide sequence: TGCGCCAGCAGCCAAGCCCTCCCCAGCGGCCGCTCCTACGAGCAGTACTTC. Residues: CASSQALPSGRSYEQYF.

This chain links TRBV19 with TRBJ2-7, with D tentatively TRBD2 (6 bases). Germline CDR1 and CDR2: LNHDA and SQIVND (reference sequence). The CDR3 totals 17 residues. V lost 5 bases to trimming and J lost 5 bases, with 25 bases between them. The CDR3 bases are TGTGCCAGTAGTTTTAGTTTCGGGACTCAACCATCTGACGAGCAGTACTTC. This codes for CASSFSFGTQPSDEQYF.

This clone was seen a single time. The rearrangement links TRBV7-7 to TRBJ2-2; D not resolved. The CDR3 length is 16 residues. V gave up 1 base and J gave up 2 bases, with 11 bases separating them. The germline V gene has CDR1 SSHAT and CDR2 FNYEAQ (reference sequence). The CDR3: CASSLGVTRNTGELFF. The CDR3 DNA follows: TGTGCCAGCAGCTTAGGGGTGACCAGAAACACCGGGGAGCTGTTTTTT.

This chain links TRBV29-1 with TRBJ1-3; D is unresolved. Germline CDR1 is SQVTM and CDR2 is ANQGSEA. Trimming removed 6 bases at V and 0 bases at J, with 12 bases between. CDR3 length: 14 amino acids. The CDR3 DNA sequence: TGCAGCGTGGAACAAGGCAGCTCTGGAAACACCATATATTTT. Protein product: CSVEQGSSGNTIYF.

The chain joins TRBV11-2 to TRBJ2-1; 15 bases are a match to TRBD2. In germline, CDR1 is SGHAT, CDR2 FQNNGV. This CDR3 has 19 amino acids. V shed 5 bases, J shed 2 bases, and the junction held 10 bases outside the gene matches. CDR3 DNA sequence: TGTGCCAGCAGCCTCAGGACTAGCGGGAGGGCCAGGACCTACAATGAGCAGTTCTTC. This sequence encodes CASSLRTSGRARTYNEQFF.

V is TRBV19 and J is TRBJ1-1, with 9 nucleotides matching TRBD1. Germline V gene lookup returns CDR1 LNHDA and CDR2 SQIVND (reference sequence). V lost 10 bases, J lost 9 bases, and 12 bases stayed unmatched. The length of the CDR3 is 13 residues. In nucleotides, the CDR3 is TGTGCCACCCGCGAACAGGGGGCCTTAAAAGCTTTCTTT. This gives the protein CATREQGALKAFF. Full variable domain (missing parts from reference TRBV19 and TRBJ1-1): DGGITQSPKYLFRKEGQNVTLSCEQNLNHDAMYWYRQDPGQGLRLIYYSQIVNDFQKGDIAEGYSVSREKKESFPLTVTSAQKNPTAFYLCATREQGALKAFFGQGTRLTVV.

The chain couples TRBV2 to TRBJ2-1; maybe TRBD2 (6 bases). Germline CDR1 SNHLY, CDR2 FYNNEI. The CDR3 totals 15 residues. Trimming shortened V by 2 bases and J by 2 bases, and 10 bases separated the two germline ends. The chain's CDR3 is CASSELARTYNEQFF. The DNA for the CDR3 is TGTGCCAGCAGTGAACTAGCGAGGACCTACAATGAGCAGTTCTTC.

This chain uses TRBV9 with TRBJ2-3; 8 bases align to TRBD1. Germline V gene lookup returns CDR1 SGDLS and CDR2 YYNGEE. J was trimmed by 4 bases and V by 0 bases; bases with no gene match: 7. There are 16 residues in the CDR3. The DNA of the CDR3 is TGTGCCAGCAGCGTAGCTGACAGGGGCCGATCAGATACGCAGTATTTT. Amino acid sequence: CASSVADRGRSDTQYF.

CDR3 bases: TGTGCCAGCAGCGCCAGGGACCAGAGCACAGATACGCAGTATTTT. It encodes CASSARDQSTDTQYF. V gene TRBV9 combines with J gene TRBJ2-3; D possibly uses TRBD1 or TRBD2 (5 bases each). Germline values: CDR1 SGDLS, CDR2 YYNGEE. The CDR3 sequence is 15 residues long. V lost 3 bases and J 0 bases, leaving 11 bases between the germline ends.